Described below is a single T cell receptor beta chain sequence and its context. The sample is drawn from a study of blood T cell repertoires in COVID-19. Study context: The United States, Italy and Spain were the sources of the acute and convalescent COVID-19 samples. T cells, B-cell-depleted T cells, or PBMCs supplied cDNA or gDNA.

Germline values: CDR1 LNHDA, CDR2 SQIVND (reference sequence). This CDR3 is 14 amino acids long. V dropped 10 bases and J dropped 8 bases, with 20 bases sitting between them. Original data processing: By means of reference gene primer amplification, nucleated cell counts were estimated. Profiling relied on immunoSEQ multiplex PCR, and the TCRdb table lists in-frame clones only, not all of them. From that table come the V and J calls and clone size; the DNA was used to work out D and trimming. The data hold about 280,000 clones, with roughly 90% observed a single time. This sequence was found in a man aged 35 to 55 with acute or convalescent COVID-19. Sequenced material: peripheral blood. V usage is TRBV19 and J usage is TRBJ1-4; tentatively, D is TRBD1 (6 bases). The CDR3 sequence: CATKRQAGDEKLFF. CDR3 nucleotides: TGTGCCACCAAACGGCAGGCAGGGGACGAAAAACTGTTTTTT.